This T cell receptor beta chain was sequenced for a study of radiation and T cells in renal cell carcinoma (dated by TCRdb to about 2020). A note on the overall study: The samples were drawn from a clinical trial, where primary renal cell carcinomas were treated with 15 Gy of stereotactic body radiation therapy and then removed by nephrectomy 4 weeks afterward. In total, approximately 55 samples, comprising around 25 tumors and around 27 peripheral blood samples, were subjected to TCR beta sequencing. Across all 50 or so samples, 4,016,671 unique CDR3 nucleotide sequences, encoding 2 million to 3 million unique CDR3 amino acid sequences, were identified.

Broader findings and caveats from the paper: Changes in the blood repertoire were not tracked past 4 weeks after treatment. Because the trial had a single-armed design, the trial could not examine how radiation dose or scheduling affected the TCR repertoire. An increase in top tumor clonotypes in blood was observed from baseline to 2 weeks post-radiation, followed by contraction by 4 weeks, which was taken to suggest transient expansion of tumor-resident clones. No pretreatment tumor biopsies were available, so the baseline intratumoral presence of clonotypes could not be determined.

On this clone itself: This receptor's antigen is unknown. No qualities accompany the bases; no much larger clone lies one base away.

The CDR3 measures 12 amino acids from cysteine to phenylalanine. Of the read, only the CDR3 DNA is kept; its 36 bases are in frame from base 1. V and J are truncated by 0 bases and 7 bases respectively, leaving an intervening sequence of 3 bases. CDR1 LGHNA and CDR2 YSLEER were looked up in the germline V gene. The immunoSEQ kit was used, according to the manufacturer's recommendations, to generate TCR beta libraries from genomic DNA. To prepare the libraries, a first multiplex PCR with proprietary primers was run, followed by a second PCR that added unique barcodes, and a bead cleanup was done after each round. Each sample batch included a kit-provided positive control reaction and a negative control reaction. The final libraries were assessed on an Agilent 4200 TapeStation D1000 ScreenTape, pooled by volume, and quantified by qPCR. Sequencing ran on an Illumina NextSeq500 with a MidOutput 150-cycle cartridge, using 156 Read1 and 15 Index1 cycles with kit custom primers. The pooled library was loaded at approximately 1 pM, with a roughly 18% PhiX control spiked in. From the authors' description of their analysis: Vendor-processed data were analyzed in R, with a clonotype defined as all T cells sharing the same CDR3 nucleotide sequence. In the clone abundance analyses, frequencies were normalized to the 10,000 most abundant clones in each sample. Before analysis, public T cell clones were removed, and these numbered fewer than five per sample on average. Tumor-enriched clonotypes and baseline blood-enriched clonotypes were defined as those with an abundance difference of at least 32-fold between compartments. A beta-binomial differential abundance model was applied to find clonotypes that expanded or contracted between blood time points. Similarity between tumor and blood repertoires was quantified using the Baroni-Urbani and Buser coefficient, and groups were compared with two-tailed Wilcoxon tests in R. This is the immuneACCESS table as TCRdb keeps it, with only in-frame sequences that have V and J called. A part of the clones is gone; compared with another copy, unresolved V genes explain less than half, and the rest is unexplained. D and trimming come from the DNA, and the V and J calls and clone size come from that table. In all, the sample holds 150,000 or so clones, and about 87% of those were seen once. The top ten hold 3.5% to 5% of the sample.

In the paper's terms, the time point label means: baseline pretreatment blood. The label giving this sample's treatment or condition can be read as: 15 Gy SBRT to primary tumor, nephrectomy 4 weeks later. Serial peripheral blood from radiation-treated patients was sampled at baseline, 2 weeks and 4 weeks after SBRT to track tumor-enriched clonotypes. Every patient's renal cell carcinoma showed clear cell pathology. Genomic DNA for TCR sequencing was prepared using the QIAamp DNA Blood Mini Kit (Qiagen). The analyses included just those samples that passed every quality control check. The clonotype comes from a woman aged 70-85 years with renal cell carcinoma. The material was blood, obtained from a patient whose treatment included radiotherapy and nephrectomy. Recombination connected TRBV4-3 to TRBJ2-2, with the D gene not clear enough to name. The CDR3 corresponds to CASSQDVGELFF. The base sequence is TGCGCCAGCAGCCAAGACGTCGGGGAGCTGTTTTTT.